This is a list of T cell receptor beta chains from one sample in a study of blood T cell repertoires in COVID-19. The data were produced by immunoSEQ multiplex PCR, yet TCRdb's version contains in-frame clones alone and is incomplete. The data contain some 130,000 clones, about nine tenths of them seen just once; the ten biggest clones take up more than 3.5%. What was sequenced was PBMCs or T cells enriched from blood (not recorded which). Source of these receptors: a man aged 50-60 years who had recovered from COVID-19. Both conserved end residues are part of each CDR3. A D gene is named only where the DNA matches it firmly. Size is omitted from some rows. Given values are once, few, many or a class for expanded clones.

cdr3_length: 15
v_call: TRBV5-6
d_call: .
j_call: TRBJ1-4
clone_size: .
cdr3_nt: TGTGCCAGCAGCCAACGGACACCAATTAATGAAAAACTGTTTTTT
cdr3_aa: CASSQRTPINEKLFF

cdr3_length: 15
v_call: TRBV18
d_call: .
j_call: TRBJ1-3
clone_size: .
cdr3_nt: TGTGCCAGCTCAATCAACGACAGCCCTGGAAACACCATATATTTT
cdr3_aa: CASSINDSPGNTIYF

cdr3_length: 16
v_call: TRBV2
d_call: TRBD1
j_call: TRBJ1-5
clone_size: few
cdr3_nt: TGTGCCAGCAGCCCACAGGGGGCAGCTAGCAATCAGCCCCAGCATTTT
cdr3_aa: CASSPQGAASNQPQHF

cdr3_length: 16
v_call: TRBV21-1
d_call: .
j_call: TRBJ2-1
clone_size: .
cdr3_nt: TGTGCCAGCAGCAAACGCGCTTGCAGGGATCACGATGAGCAGTTCTTC
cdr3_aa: CASSKRACRDHDEQFF

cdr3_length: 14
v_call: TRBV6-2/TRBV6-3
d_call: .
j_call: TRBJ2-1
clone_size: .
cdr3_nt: TGTGCCAGCAGTGATCGCGCCTCCTACAATGAGCAGTTCTTC
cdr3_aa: CASSDRASYNEQFF

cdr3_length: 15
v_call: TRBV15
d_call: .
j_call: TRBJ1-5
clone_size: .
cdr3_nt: TGTGCCACCAGCAGCACCCGACAGGATAGTGGGCCCCAGCATTTT
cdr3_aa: CATSSTRQDSGPQHF

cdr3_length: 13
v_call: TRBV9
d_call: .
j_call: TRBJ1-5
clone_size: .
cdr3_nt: TGTGCCAGCAGCGTAGATTCCGGGCAGCCCCAGCATTTT
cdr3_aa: CASSVDSGQPQHF

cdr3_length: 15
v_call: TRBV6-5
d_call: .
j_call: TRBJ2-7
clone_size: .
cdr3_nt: TGTGCCAGCAGTTATCGCCGGAGGCCCGGGTACGAGCAGTACTTC
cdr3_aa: CASSYRRRPGYEQYF

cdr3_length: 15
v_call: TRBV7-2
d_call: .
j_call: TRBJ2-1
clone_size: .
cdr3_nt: TGTGCCAGCAGTATCAAGCGGGCCTCCTACAATGAGCAGTTCTTC
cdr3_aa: CASSIKRASYNEQFF

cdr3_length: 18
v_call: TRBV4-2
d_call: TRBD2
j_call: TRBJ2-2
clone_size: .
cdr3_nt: TGTGCCAGCAGCCAAGACGGGGCTAGCGGGGCCAAGACCGGGGAGCTGTTTTTT
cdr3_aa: CASSQDGASGAKTGELFF

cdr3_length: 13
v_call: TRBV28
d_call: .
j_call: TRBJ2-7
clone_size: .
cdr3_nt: TGTGCCAGCAATGAGGGGACGGGGAGGGAGCAGTACTTC
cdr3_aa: CASNEGTGREQYF

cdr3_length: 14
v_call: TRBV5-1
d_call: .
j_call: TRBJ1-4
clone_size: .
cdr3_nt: TGCGCCAGCAGCGCGTCTAGGTTGACTGAAAAACTGTTTTTT
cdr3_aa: CASSASRLTEKLFF

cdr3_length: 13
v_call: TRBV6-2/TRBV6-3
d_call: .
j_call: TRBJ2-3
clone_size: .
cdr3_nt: TGTGCCAGCAGTTACGAGCACCCAGATACGCAGTATTTT
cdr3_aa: CASSYEHPDTQYF

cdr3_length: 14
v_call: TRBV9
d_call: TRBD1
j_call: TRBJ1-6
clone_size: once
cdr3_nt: TGTGCCAGCAGCGTAGGACAGGGCAATCCACCCCTCCACTTT
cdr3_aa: CASSVGQGNPPLHF

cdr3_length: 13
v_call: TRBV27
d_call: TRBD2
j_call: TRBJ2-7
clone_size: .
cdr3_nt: TGTGCCAGCTCTCGAGCGGGAGTAAACGAGCAGTACTTC
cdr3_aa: CASSRAGVNEQYF

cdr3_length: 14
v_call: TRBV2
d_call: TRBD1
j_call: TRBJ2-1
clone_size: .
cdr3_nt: TGTGCCAGCAGCACCCCGGGACAGGGGATATCCCAGTTCTTC
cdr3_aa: CASSTPGQGISQFF

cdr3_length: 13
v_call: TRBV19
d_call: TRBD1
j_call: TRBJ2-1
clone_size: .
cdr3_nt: TGTGCCAGTAGTACATACAGGGGAAATGAGCAGTTCTTC
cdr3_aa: CASSTYRGNEQFF

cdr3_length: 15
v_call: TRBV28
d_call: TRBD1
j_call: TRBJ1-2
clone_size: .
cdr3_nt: TGTGCCAGCAGGCCACCGGGACAGGCCATTTATGGCTACACCTTC
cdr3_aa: CASRPPGQAIYGYTF

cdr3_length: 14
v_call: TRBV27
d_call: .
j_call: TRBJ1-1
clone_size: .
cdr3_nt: TGTGCCAGCAGTCCTCAGGGGACTATAGGTGAAGCCTTCTTT
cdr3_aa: CASSPQGTIGEAFF

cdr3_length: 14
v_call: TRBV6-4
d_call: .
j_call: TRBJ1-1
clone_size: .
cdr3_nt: TGTGCCAGCAGTCCCACAGTGATGAACACTGAAGCTTTCTTT
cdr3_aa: CASSPTVMNTEAFF

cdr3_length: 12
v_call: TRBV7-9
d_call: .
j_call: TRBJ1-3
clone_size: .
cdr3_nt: TGTGCCAGCAGCTTATATGGAAACACCATATATTTT
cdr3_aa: CASSLYGNTIYF

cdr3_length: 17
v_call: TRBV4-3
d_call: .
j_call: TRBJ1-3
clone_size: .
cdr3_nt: TGCGCCAGCAGCCAGGGCGCGCCGGTAAGCTCTGGAAACACCATATATTTT
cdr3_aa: CASSQGAPVSSGNTIYF

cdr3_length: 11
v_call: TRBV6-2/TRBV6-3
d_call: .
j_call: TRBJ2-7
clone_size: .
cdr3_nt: TGTGCCAGCAGATACCTAGGAGAGCAGTACTTC
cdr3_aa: CASRYLGEQYF

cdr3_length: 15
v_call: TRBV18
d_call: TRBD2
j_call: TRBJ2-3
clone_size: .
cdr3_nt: TGTGCCAGCTCACCACGGGAGGGAAGCACAGATACGCAGTATTTT
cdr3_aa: CASSPREGSTDTQYF

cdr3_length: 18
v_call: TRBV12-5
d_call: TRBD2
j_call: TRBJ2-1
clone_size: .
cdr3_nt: TGTGCTAGTGGTTTGGGAGAGCGGACTAGCGGAGTCTTCAATGAGCAGTTCTTC
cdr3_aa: CASGLGERTSGVFNEQFF

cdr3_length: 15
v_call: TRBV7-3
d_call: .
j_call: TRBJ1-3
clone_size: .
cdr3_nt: TGTGCCAGCAGCACAGGCGGAAACTCTGGAAACACCATATATTTT
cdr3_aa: CASSTGGNSGNTIYF

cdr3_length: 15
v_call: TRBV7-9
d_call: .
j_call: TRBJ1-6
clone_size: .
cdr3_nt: TGTGCCAGCAGCCGTTGGGACTCAGAGGGTTCACCCCTCCACTTT
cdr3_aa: CASSRWDSEGSPLHF

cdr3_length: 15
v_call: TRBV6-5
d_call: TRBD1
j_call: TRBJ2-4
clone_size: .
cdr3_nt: TGTGCCAGCAGTTTCGGCAGGACAGGGTTGGACATTCAGTACTTC
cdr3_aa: CASSFGRTGLDIQYF

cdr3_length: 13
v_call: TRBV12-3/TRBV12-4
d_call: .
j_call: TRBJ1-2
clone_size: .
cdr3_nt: TGTGCCAGCAGTCCAACAGGTGACTATGGCTACACCTTC
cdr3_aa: CASSPTGDYGYTF

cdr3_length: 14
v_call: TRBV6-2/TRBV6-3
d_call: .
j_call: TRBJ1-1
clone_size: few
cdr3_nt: TGTGCCAGCAGTTCCCGGCCAGGATGGGCTGAAGCTTTCTTT
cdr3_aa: CASSSRPGWAEAFF

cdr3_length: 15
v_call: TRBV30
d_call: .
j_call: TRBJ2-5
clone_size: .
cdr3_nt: TGTGCCTGGAGAAGGCCCGGGGGGCCCCCAGAGACCCAGTACTTC
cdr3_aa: CAWRRPGGPPETQYF

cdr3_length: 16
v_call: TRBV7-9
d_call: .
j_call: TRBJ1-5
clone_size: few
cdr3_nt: TGTGCCAGCAGCTTAGTGACAGCTTATAGCAATCAGCCCCAGCATTTT
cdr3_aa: CASSLVTAYSNQPQHF

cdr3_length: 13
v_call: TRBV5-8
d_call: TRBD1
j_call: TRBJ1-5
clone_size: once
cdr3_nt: TGTGCCAGCAGCTCCGACAGGGCTCAGCCCCAGCATTTT
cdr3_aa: CASSSDRAQPQHF

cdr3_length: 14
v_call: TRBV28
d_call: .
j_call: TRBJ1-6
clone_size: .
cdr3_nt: TGTGCCAGCAGTCCGAGGACAGATAGGTCACCCCTCCACTTT
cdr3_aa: CASSPRTDRSPLHF

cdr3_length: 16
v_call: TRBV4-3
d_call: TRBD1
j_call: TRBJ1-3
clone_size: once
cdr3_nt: TGCGCCAGCAGCCTAGGGGACAGGGGCTCTGGAAACACCATATATTTT
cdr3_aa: CASSLGDRGSGNTIYF

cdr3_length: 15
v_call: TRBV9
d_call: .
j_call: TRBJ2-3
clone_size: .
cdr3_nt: TGTGCCAGCAGCTCATTGATACGGGACACAGATACGCAGTATTTT
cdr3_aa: CASSSLIRDTDTQYF